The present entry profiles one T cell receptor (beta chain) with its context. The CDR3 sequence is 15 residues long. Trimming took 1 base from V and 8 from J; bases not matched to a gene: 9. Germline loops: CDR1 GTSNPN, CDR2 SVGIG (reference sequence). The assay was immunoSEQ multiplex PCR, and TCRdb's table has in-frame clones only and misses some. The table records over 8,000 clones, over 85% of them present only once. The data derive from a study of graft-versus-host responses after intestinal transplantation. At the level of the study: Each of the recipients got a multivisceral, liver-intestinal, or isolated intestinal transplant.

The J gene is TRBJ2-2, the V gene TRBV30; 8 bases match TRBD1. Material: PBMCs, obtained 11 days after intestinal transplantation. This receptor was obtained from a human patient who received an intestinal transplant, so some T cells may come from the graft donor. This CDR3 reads CAWSAEDRVGGELFF. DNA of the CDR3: TGTGCCTGGAGTGCAGAGGACAGGGTAGGAGGGGAGCTGTTTTTT.